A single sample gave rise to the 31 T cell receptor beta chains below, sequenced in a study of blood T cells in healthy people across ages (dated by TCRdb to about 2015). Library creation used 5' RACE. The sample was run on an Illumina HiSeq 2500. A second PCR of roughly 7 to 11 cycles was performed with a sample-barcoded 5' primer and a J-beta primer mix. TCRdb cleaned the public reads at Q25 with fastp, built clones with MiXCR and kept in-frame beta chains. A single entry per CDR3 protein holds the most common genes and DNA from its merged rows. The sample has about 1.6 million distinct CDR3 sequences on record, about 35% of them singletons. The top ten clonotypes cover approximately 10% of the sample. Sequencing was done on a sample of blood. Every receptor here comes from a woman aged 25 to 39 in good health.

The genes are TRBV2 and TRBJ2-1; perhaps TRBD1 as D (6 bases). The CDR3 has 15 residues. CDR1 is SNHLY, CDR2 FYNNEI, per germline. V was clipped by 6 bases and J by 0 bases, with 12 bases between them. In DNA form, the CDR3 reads TGTGCCAGCAGACCCGGGACATTCTCCTACAATGAGCAGTTCTTC. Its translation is CASRPGTFSYNEQFF.

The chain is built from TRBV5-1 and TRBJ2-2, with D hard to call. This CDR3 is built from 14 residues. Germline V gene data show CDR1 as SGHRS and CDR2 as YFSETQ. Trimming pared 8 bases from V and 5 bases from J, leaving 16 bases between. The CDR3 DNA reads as TGCGCCAGTCAGGACGTAGCTGATACCGGGGAGCTGTTTTTT. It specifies CASQDVADTGELFF.

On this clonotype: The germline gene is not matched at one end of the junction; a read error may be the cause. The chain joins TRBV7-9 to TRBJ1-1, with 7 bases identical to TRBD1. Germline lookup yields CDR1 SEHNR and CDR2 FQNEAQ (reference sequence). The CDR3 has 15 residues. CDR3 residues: CACSLPQGLNTEAFF. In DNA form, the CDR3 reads TGTGCCTGCAGCTTACCACAGGGGTTGAACACTGAAGCTTTCTTT.

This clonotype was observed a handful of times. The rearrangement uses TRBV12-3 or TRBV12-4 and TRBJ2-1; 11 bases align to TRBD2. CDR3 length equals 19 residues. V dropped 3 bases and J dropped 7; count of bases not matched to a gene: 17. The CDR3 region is CASSFKDRGLAEYLNEQFF. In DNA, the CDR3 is TGTGCCAGCAGTTTCAAGGACAGGGGACTAGCGGAGTACCTTAATGAGCAGTTCTTC.

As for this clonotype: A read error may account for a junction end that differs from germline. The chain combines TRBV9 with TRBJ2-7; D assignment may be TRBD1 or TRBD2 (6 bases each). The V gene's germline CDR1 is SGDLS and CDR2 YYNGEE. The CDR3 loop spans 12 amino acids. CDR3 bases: TGTACCAGCAGCGTACAGGGAGGCGAGCAGTACTTC. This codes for CTSSVQGGEQYF.

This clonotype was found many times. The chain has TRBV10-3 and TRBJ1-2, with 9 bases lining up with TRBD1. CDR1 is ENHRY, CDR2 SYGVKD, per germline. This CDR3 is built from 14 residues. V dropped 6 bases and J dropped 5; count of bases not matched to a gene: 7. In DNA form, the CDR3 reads TGTGCCATCAGCGGGGGGACAGGGAATTATGGCTACACCTTC. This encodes CAISGGTGNYGYTF.

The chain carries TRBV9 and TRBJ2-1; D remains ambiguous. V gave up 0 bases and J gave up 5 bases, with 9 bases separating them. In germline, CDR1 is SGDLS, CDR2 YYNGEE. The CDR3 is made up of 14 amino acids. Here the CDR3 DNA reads TGTGCCAGCAGCGTAGTTCCGGAGAACAATGAGCAGTTCTTC. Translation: CASSVVPENNEQFF.

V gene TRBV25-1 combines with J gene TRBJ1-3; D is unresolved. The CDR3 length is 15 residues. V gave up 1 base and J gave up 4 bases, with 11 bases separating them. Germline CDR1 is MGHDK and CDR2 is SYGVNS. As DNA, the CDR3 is TGTGCCAGCAGTGAATTAGAGGGTTCCGGAAACACCATATATTTT. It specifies CASSELEGSGNTIYF.

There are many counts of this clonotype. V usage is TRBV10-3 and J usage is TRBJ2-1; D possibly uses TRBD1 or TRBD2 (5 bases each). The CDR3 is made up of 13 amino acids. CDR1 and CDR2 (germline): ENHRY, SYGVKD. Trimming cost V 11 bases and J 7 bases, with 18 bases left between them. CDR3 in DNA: TGTGCCGTAAGTCCGGGGACCCAAAATGAGCAGTTCTTC. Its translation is CAVSPGTQNEQFF.

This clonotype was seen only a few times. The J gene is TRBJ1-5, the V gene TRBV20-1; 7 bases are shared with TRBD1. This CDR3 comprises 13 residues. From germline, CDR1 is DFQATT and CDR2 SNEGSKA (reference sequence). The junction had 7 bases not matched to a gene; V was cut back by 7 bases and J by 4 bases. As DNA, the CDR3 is TGCAGTGTACAGGGGACAGCGAATCAGCCCCAGCATTTT. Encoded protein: CSVQGTANQPQHF.

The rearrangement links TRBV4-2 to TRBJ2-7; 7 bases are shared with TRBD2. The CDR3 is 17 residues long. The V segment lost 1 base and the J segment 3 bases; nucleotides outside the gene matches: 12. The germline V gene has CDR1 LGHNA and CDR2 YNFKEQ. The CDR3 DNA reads TGTGCCAGCAGCCAAGTGGATCTAGCGGTAGAGGGCTACGAGCAGTACTTC. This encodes CASSQVDLAVEGYEQYF.

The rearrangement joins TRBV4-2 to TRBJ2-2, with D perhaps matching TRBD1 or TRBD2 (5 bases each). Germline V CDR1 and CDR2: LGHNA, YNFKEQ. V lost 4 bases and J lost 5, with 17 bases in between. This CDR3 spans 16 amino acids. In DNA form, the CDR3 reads TGTGCCAGCAGCCCGCTGGGGGAGAGTCAAACCGGGGAGCTGTTTTTT. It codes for CASSPLGESQTGELFF.

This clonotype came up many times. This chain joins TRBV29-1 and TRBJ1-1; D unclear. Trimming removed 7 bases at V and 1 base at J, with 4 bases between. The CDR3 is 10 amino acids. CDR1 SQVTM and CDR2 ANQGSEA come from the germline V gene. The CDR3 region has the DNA TGCAGCGCAGGGAACACTGAAGCTTTCTTT. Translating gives CSAGNTEAFF.

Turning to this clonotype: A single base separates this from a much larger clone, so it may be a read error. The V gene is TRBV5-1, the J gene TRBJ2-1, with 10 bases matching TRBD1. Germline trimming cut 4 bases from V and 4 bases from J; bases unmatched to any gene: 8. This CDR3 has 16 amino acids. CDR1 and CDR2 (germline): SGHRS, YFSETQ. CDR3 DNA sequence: TGCGCCAGCAGCGTGGTACGGGACAGGGGTTACAATGAGCAGTTCTTC. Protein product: CASSVVRDRGYNEQFF.

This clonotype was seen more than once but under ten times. The CDR3 reads CASSPAPDRGDGYTF. The DNA for the CDR3 is TGTGCCAGCAGCCCTGCCCCGGACAGGGGGGATGGCTACACCTTC. The gene calls are TRBV7-3 and TRBJ1-2, with 10 bases lining up with TRBD1. This CDR3 region has 15 residues. Germline CDR1 is SGHTA and CDR2 is FQGTGA. Germline trimming cut 5 bases from V and 6 bases from J; bases unmatched to any gene: 9.

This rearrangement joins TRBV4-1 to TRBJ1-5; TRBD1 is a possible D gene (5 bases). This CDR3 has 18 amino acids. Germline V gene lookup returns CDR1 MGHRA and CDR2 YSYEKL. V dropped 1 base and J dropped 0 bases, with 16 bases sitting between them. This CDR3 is CASSQVPTEDYSNQPQHF. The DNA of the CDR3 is TGCGCCAGCAGCCAAGTTCCGACAGAAGATTATAGCAATCAGCCCCAGCATTTT.

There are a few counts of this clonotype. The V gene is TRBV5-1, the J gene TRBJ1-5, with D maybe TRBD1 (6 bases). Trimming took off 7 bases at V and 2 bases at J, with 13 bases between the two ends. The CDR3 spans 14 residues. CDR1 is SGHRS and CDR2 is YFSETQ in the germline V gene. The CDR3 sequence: CASAWTAGNQPQHF. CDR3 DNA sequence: TGCGCCAGCGCTTGGACAGCGGGCAATCAGCCCCAGCATTTT.

The CDR3 reads CASRGRVTSNQPQHF. The CDR3 DNA is TGTGCCAGCAGGGGGAGGGTAACCAGCAATCAGCCCCAGCATTTT. The V call is TRBV6-1, the J call TRBJ1-5; no firm D call. Trimming removed 6 bases from V and 1 base from J, with 13 bases in between. The germline V gene has CDR1 MNHNS and CDR2 SASEGT. This CDR3 has 15 residues.

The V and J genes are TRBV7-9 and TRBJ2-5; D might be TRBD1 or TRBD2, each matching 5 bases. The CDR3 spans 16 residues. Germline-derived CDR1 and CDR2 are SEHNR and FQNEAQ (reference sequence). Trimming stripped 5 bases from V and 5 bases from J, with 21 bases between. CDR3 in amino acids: CASSPTGTLPAETQYF. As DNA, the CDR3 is TGTGCCAGCAGCCCTACCGGGACCCTACCAGCGGAGACCCAGTACTTC.

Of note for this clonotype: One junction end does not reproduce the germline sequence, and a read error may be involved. Written as DNA, the CDR3 is TGTGCCAGCAGGGACGTCGGCGGCAGGGGGCGCGGGGCAGATACGCGGTATTTT. The encoded protein is CASRDVGGRGRGADTRYF. The rearrangement uses TRBV6-1 and TRBJ2-3; TRBD1 agrees at 8 bases. CDR1 and CDR2 (germline): MNHNS, SASEGT. CDR3 length: 18 residues.

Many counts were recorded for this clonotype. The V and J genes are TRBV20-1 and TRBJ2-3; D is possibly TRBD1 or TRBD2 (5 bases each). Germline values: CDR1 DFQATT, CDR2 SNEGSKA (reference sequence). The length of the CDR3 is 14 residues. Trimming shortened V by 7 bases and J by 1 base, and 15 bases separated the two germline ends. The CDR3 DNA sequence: TGCAGTGGGAGCCGGGGCGACGGCACAGATACGCAGTATTTT. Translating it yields CSGSRGDGTDTQYF.

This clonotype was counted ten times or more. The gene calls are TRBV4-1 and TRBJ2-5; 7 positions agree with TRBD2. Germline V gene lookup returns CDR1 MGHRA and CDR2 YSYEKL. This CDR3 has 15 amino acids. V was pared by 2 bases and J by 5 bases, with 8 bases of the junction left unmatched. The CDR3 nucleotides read TGCGCCAGCAGCCAAACGAGGTCTAGCGGTGAGACCCAGTACTTC. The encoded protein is CASSQTRSSGETQYF.

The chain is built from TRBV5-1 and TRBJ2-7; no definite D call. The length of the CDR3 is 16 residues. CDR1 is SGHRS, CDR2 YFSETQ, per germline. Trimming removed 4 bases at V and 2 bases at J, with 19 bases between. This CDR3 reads CASSPSLGRRPYEQYF. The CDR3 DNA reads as TGCGCCAGCAGCCCCTCCCTCGGGCGGCGCCCCTACGAGCAGTACTTC.

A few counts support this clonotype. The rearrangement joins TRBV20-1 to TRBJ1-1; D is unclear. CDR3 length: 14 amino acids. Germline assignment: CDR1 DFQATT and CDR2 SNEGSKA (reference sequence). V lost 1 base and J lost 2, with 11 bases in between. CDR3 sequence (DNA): TGCAGTGCTAGAGCTTGGGTTGAAAACACTGAAGCTTTCTTT. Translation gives CSARAWVENTEAFF.

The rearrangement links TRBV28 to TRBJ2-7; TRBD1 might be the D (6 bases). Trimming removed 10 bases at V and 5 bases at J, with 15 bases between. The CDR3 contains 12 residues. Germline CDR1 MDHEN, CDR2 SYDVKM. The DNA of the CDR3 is TGTGCCACCCAAACAGGGTATGACGAGCAGTACTTC. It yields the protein CATQTGYDEQYF.

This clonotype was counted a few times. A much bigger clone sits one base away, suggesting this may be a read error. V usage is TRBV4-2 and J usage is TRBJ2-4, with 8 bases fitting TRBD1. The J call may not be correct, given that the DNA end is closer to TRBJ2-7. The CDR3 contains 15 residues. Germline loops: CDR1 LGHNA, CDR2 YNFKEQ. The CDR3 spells CASSRGQGGSHEQYF. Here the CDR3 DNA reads TGTGCCAGCAGCCGAGGACAGGGAGGCTCCCACGAGCAGTACTTC.

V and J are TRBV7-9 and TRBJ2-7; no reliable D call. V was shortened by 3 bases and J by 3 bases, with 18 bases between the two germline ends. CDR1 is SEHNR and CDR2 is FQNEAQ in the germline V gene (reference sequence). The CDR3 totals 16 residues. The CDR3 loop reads CASSFPNSRPSYEQYF. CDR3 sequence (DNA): TGTGCCAGCAGCTTCCCCAACAGTCGACCTAGCTACGAGCAGTACTTC.

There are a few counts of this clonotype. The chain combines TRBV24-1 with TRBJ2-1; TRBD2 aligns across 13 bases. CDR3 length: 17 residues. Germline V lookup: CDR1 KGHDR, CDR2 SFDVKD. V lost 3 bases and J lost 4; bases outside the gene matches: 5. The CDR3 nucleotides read TGTGCCACCAGTGATAGGACTAGCGGGAGCTTGTACAATGAGCAGTTCTTC. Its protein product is CATSDRTSGSLYNEQFF.

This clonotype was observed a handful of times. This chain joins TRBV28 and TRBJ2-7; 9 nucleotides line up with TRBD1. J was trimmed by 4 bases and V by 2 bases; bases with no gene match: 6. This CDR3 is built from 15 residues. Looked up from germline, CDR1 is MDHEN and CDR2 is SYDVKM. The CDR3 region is CASSLIGTGIYEQYF. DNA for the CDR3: TGTGCCAGCAGTTTAATAGGGACAGGGATTTACGAGCAGTACTTC.

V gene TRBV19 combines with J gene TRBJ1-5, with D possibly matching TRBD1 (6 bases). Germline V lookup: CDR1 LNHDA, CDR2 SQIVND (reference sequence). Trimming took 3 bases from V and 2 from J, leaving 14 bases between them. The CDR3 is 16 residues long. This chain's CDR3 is CASSIRQVGGNQPQHF. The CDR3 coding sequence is TGTGCCAGTAGTATCCGACAGGTTGGAGGCAATCAGCCCCAGCATTTT.

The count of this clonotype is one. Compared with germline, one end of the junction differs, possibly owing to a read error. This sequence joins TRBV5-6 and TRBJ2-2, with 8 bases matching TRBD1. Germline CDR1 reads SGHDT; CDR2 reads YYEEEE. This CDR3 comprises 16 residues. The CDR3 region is CAGSLAGTGNTGELFF. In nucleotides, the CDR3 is TGTGCCGGCAGCTTGGCGGGGACAGGGAACACCGGGGAGCTGTTTTTT. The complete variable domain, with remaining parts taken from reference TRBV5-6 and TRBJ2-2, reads DAGVTQSPTHLIKTRGQQVTLRCSPKSGHDTVSWYQQALGQGPQFIFQYYEEEERQRGNFPDRFSGHQFPNYSSELNVNALLLGDSALYLCAGSLAGTGNTGELFFGEGSRLTVL.